In its sample, the clone carrying this TCR beta chain was seen a few times. What it binds is not known. This specimen belongs to a study of blood T cells in healthy people across ages. Study-level results: Diversity figures derived from one million T cells were judged to underestimate the true value.

CDR1 is DFQATT and CDR2 is SNEGSKA in the germline V gene (reference sequence). The CDR3 runs to 14 residues. Trimming at V came to 6 bases and at J to 1 base, leaving 8 bases not matched to a gene. Through a sample-barcoded 5' primer and a J-beta primer mix, a second PCR was run for roughly 6 to 11 cycles. TCRdb used MiXCR to reprocess the 5' RACE reads, holding one entry per CDR3 protein. The profile shows around 1.1 million distinct CDR3 sequences, approximately 38% of them singletons. Sequences were obtained from blood. This receptor was obtained from a man aged 18 to 30 in good health. This sequence joins TRBV20-1 and TRBJ2-7; 8 bases agree with TRBD2. This chain's CDR3 is CSALTSASSYEQYF. The CDR3 coding sequence is TGCAGTGCGTTGACTAGCGCATCTTCCTACGAGCAGTACTTC.